This is a list of T cell receptor beta chains from one sample in a study of blood T cell repertoires in COVID-19. Using immunoSEQ multiplex PCR, the repertoire was profiled, and TCRdb retains in-frame clones only, with some absent. The sample includes around 430,000 clones, more than 75% of them seen just once. Material for sequencing was PBMCs or T cells enriched from blood (not recorded which). The origin of the receptors is a woman aged 50 to 60 who had recovered from COVID-19. Each CDR3 is given with its conserved first and last residue. D genes are given only for firm matches. Rows may omit the clone size; those that give it use once, few, many or a size class.

D,size,V,J,CDR3,DNA
NA,once,TRBV5-1,TRBJ2-7,CASSRTAYEQYF,TGCGCCAGCAGCAGGACAGCCTACGAGCAGTACTTC
TRBD1,NA,TRBV5-1,TRBJ1-6,CASSMGRQGGGKNGSPLHF,TGCGCCAGCAGCATGGGTCGACAGGGAGGTGGTAAAAATGGTTCACCCCTCCACTTT
NA,NA,TRBV19,TRBJ1-1,CASSIEGQGNTEAFF,TGTGCCAGTAGTATAGAAGGGCAGGGGAATACTGAAGCTTTCTTT
NA,NA,TRBV30,TRBJ1-2,CAWSPNYYGYTF,TGTGCCTGGAGTCCCAACTACTATGGCTACACCTTC
TRBD1,NA,TRBV2,TRBJ1-1,CASRTGSYTEAFF,TGTGCCAGCCGGACAGGATCCTACACTGAAGCTTTCTTT
TRBD2,NA,TRBV7-2,TRBJ2-2,CASSLAGLAGNTGELFF,TGTGCCAGCAGCTTAGCAGGACTAGCGGGGAACACCGGGGAGCTGTTTTTT
NA,NA,TRBV19,TRBJ1-1,CASRSTGPGSEAFF,TGTGCCAGTAGAAGCACAGGGCCTGGATCTGAAGCTTTCTTT
NA,NA,TRBV30,TRBJ2-5,CAWSVRGAPETQYF,TGTGCCTGGAGTGTTCGGGGGGCACCAGAGACCCAGTACTTC
TRBD2,NA,TRBV7-2,TRBJ2-1,CASSSSPGGVSYNEQFF,TGTGCCAGCAGCTCCTCCCCGGGGGGTGTCTCCTACAATGAGCAGTTCTTC
TRBD2,NA,TRBV7-2,TRBJ2-3,CASSLLAGGSTDTQYF,TGTGCCAGCAGCTTACTAGCGGGGGGTTCCACAGATACGCAGTATTTT
TRBD1,NA,TRBV19,TRBJ1-5,CASSDSTGFNQPQHF,TGTGCCAGTAGCGACTCGACAGGGTTCAATCAGCCCCAGCATTTT
TRBD1,NA,TRBV28,TRBJ1-1,CASSSTGVTEAFF,TGTGCCAGCAGTTCAACAGGGGTCACTGAAGCTTTCTTT
TRBD1,NA,TRBV11-2,TRBJ1-1,CASSLERGPAEAFF,TGTGCCAGCAGCTTAGAGAGGGGGCCCGCTGAAGCTTTCTTT
TRBD1,NA,TRBV7-9,TRBJ2-2,CASSSRDRTYTGELFF,TGTGCCAGCAGCTCGAGGGACAGAACTTACACCGGGGAGCTGTTTTTT
NA,NA,TRBV12-5,TRBJ2-7,CASGFDEQYF,TGTGCTAGTGGTTTCGACGAGCAGTACTTC
NA,NA,TRBV10-1,TRBJ2-7,CASSAGRDNRSSYEQYF,TGCGCCAGCAGTGCGGGCCGGGACAACCGAAGCTCCTACGAGCAGTACTTC
TRBD1,once,TRBV3-1/TRBV3-2,TRBJ2-5,CASSTTGSPETQYF,TGTGCCAGCAGCACGACAGGGTCCCCGGAGACCCAGTACTTC
NA,NA,TRBV5-1,TRBJ1-1,CASSLDGRTEAFF,TGCGCCAGCAGCCTGGACGGTCGAACTGAAGCTTTCTTT
TRBD1,NA,TRBV28,TRBJ1-2,CASRSPGQGQKYGYTF,TGTGCCAGCAGATCCCCGGGACAGGGGCAGAAATATGGCTACACCTTC
NA,NA,TRBV5-8,TRBJ2-7,CASNPRISEQYF,TGTGCCAGCAACCCGCGGATTTCTGAGCAGTACTTC
NA,NA,TRBV6-5,TRBJ2-1,CASSYGENEQFF,TGTGCCAGCAGTTACGGAGAAAATGAGCAGTTCTTC
NA,NA,TRBV11-2,TRBJ2-2,CASSLVGGDYTGELFF,TGTGCCAGCAGCTTGGTGGGCGGGGACTACACCGGGGAGCTGTTTTTT
TRBD1,NA,TRBV27,TRBJ2-7,CASSRRQGTLIYEQYF,TGTGCCAGCAGTCGAAGACAGGGGACGTTAATCTACGAGCAGTACTTC
NA,once,TRBV28,TRBJ1-5,CASSPKSGFSNQPQHF,TGTGCCAGCAGTCCTAAGTCCGGGTTTAGCAATCAGCCCCAGCATTTT
NA,few,TRBV28,TRBJ2-7,CASSLLQRSSYEQYF,TGTGCCAGCAGTTTATTGCAGCGGAGCTCCTACGAGCAGTACTTC
TRBD2,NA,TRBV5-1,TRBJ2-5,CASRGGQTQYF,TGCGCCAGCCGGGGGGGGCAGACCCAGTACTTC
NA,NA,TRBV7-2,TRBJ1-4,CASSFYLNEKLFF,TGTGCCAGCAGCTTTTATCTTAATGAAAAACTGTTTTTT